These 5 T cell receptor beta chains were sequenced from one sample in a study of cytomegalovirus exposure and HLA in healthy donors. The study ran its PCR with 60 Vbeta and 13 Jbeta primers. Some clones are missing from TCRdb's copy, which holds only in-frame ones; the method was immunoSEQ multiplex PCR. This sample has more than 200,000 clones; around 64% occur once, and the top ten carry 2% to 3%. The material sequenced was PBMCs. Receptor source: a man between 40 and 49 years old in good health and CMV-seropositive.

V is TRBV7-8 and J is TRBJ1-1; maybe TRBD1 (5 bases). The CDR3 consists of 15 residues. The germline V gene has CDR1 SGHVS and CDR2 FQNEAQ. Trimming cost V 5 bases and J 1 base, with 14 bases left between them. The DNA of the CDR3 is TGTGCCAGCAGCACCCTACAGGACCCGAACACTGAAGCTTTCTTT. Protein product: CASSTLQDPNTEAFF.

V gene TRBV29-1 combines with J gene TRBJ2-5; 7 nucleotides line up with TRBD1. With 4 bases clipped from V and 3 bases from J, the junction kept 5 bases outside the gene matches. This CDR3 contains 13 residues. Germline CDR1 is SQVTM and CDR2 is ANQGSEA. In DNA form, the CDR3 reads TGCAGCGTTGGACAGGGTAGGAAAGAGACCCAGTACTTC. Amino acid sequence: CSVGQGRKETQYF.

CDR3 coding DNA: TGCGCCAGCAGCCCACGCTGGCGGGAAGCTGGAAACACCATATATTTT. Translating gives CASSPRWREAGNTIYF. This chain links TRBV4-1 with TRBJ1-3, with D unresolved. Between the trimmed V and J ends, which lost 4 bases and 2 bases, there was a span of 15 bases. The CDR3 spans 16 residues. Germline CDR1 is MGHRA and CDR2 is YSYEKL.

This clone was seen a few times. The chain joins TRBV5-1 to TRBJ2-7; TRBD2 matches at 14 bases. J was trimmed by 4 bases and V by 4 bases; bases with no gene match: 4. The CDR3 has 15 amino acids. CDR1 is SGHRS and CDR2 is YFSETQ in the germline V gene. As DNA, the CDR3 is TGCGCCAGCAGCCCCGGGACTAGCGGGGGTTACGAGCAGTACTTC. It is translated as CASSPGTSGGYEQYF. Complete variable domain (other parts from reference TRBV5-1 and TRBJ2-7): KAGVTQTPRYLIKTRGQQVTLSCSPISGHRSVSWYQQTPGQGLQFLFEYFSETQRNKGNFPGRFSGRQFSNSRSEMNVSTLELGDSALYLCASSPGTSGGYEQYFGPGTRLTVT.

Notes on this clone: An end of the junction differs from the germline gene, which may be a read error. The rearrangement joins TRBV7-9 to TRBJ2-5, with 8 bases that match TRBD2. Germline V gene sequence: CDR1 SEHNR, CDR2 FQNEAQ (reference sequence). The CDR3 loop spans 16 amino acids. The CDR3 sequence is CSSSHRAGEATETQYF. The CDR3 nucleotides are TGTTCCAGCAGCCACCGAGCGGGGGAAGCTACGGAGACCCAGTACTTC.